A single sample is the source of the 21 T cell receptor beta chains below, sequenced in a study of cytomegalovirus exposure and HLA in healthy donors. Sequencing used immunoSEQ multiplex PCR; TCRdb keeps in-frame clones, though not all of them. The sample records more than 60,000 clones, 80% to 90% being singletons. Input material: PBMCs. The origin of the receptors is a woman between 18 and 29 years old in good health and CMV-seronegative.

DNA for the CDR3: TGTGCCAGCAGCCGGGGTTCGGGACAGGGGCGCGCCGGGGAGCTGTTTTTT. The encoded protein is CASSRGSGQGRAGELFF. The chain is built from TRBV5-6 and TRBJ2-2; 10 positions match TRBD1. With V trimmed by 4 bases and J by 6 bases, 12 bases remained unmatched. The germline V gene encodes CDR1 SGHDT and CDR2 YYEEEE. This CDR3 comprises 17 residues. The full variable domain, in which reference TRBV5-6 and TRBJ2-2 provide the parts outside the CDR3, is DAGVTQSPTHLIKTRGQQVTLRCSPKSGHDTVSWYQQALGQGPQFIFQYYEEEERQRGNFPDRFSGHQFPNYSSELNVNALLLGDSALYLCASSRGSGQGRAGELFFGEGSRLTVL.

The chain recombines TRBV30 with TRBJ1-6; the D is unclear. V was clipped by 7 bases and J by 10 bases, with 17 bases between them. CDR3 length: 13 residues. Germline assignment: CDR1 GTSNPN and CDR2 SVGIG (reference sequence). CDR3 in DNA: TGTGCCTCCGGAGGCAGGTTCCTCTCACCCCTCCACTTT. Its translation is CASGGRFLSPLHF.

This chain uses TRBV18 with TRBJ1-1; TRBD1 matches at 10 bases. The ends lost 4 bases at V and 2 bases at J; junction bases unmatched: 7. The CDR3 contains 16 residues. Germline values: CDR1 KGHSH, CDR2 LQKENI. Here the CDR3 DNA reads TGTGCCAGCTCACTCGGGACAGGGGCTCTTAACACTGAAGCTTTCTTT. This encodes CASSLGTGALNTEAFF.

This clone has just one count. The chain has TRBV4-2 and TRBJ1-3, with no clear D. Trimming took off 0 bases at V and 0 bases at J, with 12 bases between the two ends. Germline V gene sequence: CDR1 LGHNA, CDR2 YNFKEQ. The CDR3 has 17 residues. CDR3 loop: CASSQDGSLSSGNTIYF. In nucleotides, the CDR3 is TGTGCCAGCAGCCAAGACGGTTCCCTTAGCTCTGGAAACACCATATATTTT.

The chain is built from TRBV7-9 and TRBJ2-7, with 10 bases that match TRBD1. V shed 5 bases and J 1 base; nucleotides not matched to a gene: 5. Per germline, CDR1 SEHNR and CDR2 FQNEAQ (reference sequence). CDR3 length equals 15 residues. CDR3 sequence reads: CASSARDRGSYEQYF. In DNA, the CDR3 is TGTGCCAGCAGCGCCCGGGACAGGGGATCCTACGAGCAGTACTTC.

V is TRBV6-5 and J is TRBJ2-4, with 7 bases identical to TRBD1. CDR3 length: 14 residues. CDR1 and CDR2 from the germline V gene are MNHEY and SVGAGI. Trimming cost V 6 bases and J 6 bases; bases outside gene matches: 8. The CDR3 region has the DNA TGTGCCAGCAGCCGCCCGGGACAGAGAAACATTCAGTACTTC. Its translation is CASSRPGQRNIQYF.

This clone was seen just once. The genes are TRBV10-3 and TRBJ1-5; no definite D call. Per the germline V gene, CDR1 is ENHRY and CDR2 is SYGVKD. Trimming took 7 bases from V and 0 from J, leaving 7 bases between them. There are 13 residues in the CDR3. The CDR3 sequence: CAIKQDSNQPQHF. CDR3 DNA sequence: TGTGCCATCAAACAAGATAGCAATCAGCCCCAGCATTTT.

Comment on this clone: One end of the junction fails to match germline, which may point to a read error. The CDR3 sequence: CSARLGDRAHF. The DNA for the CDR3 is TGCAGTGCTAGATTAGGTGACAGGGCCCACTTC. The chain uses TRBV20-1 and TRBJ2-7; 7 bases map to TRBD1. Germline CDR1 is DFQATT and CDR2 is SNEGSKA (reference sequence). This CDR3 has 11 residues.

The chain's CDR3 is CASRSGPLNQPQHF. CDR3 nucleotides: TGTGCCAGCAGAAGCGGACCGTTGAATCAGCCCCAGCATTTT. The V gene is TRBV2, the J gene TRBJ1-5; unclear D gene. V lost 6 bases and J 4 bases, leaving 13 bases between the germline ends. This CDR3 is built from 14 residues. The germline V gene has CDR1 SNHLY and CDR2 FYNNEI.

The J gene is TRBJ2-2, the V gene TRBV27; TRBD1 matches 11 bases. Germline V lookup: CDR1 MNHEY, CDR2 SMNVEV (reference sequence). The CDR3 is 15 residues long. The junction had 5 bases not matched to a gene; V was cut back by 6 bases and J by 5 bases. The CDR3 region is CASSSGTGGTGELFF. The DNA of the CDR3 is TGTGCCAGCAGCTCCGGGACAGGGGGAACCGGGGAGCTGTTTTTT.

V and J are TRBV7-2 and TRBJ2-7, with 14 nucleotides matching TRBD2. The V gene end was trimmed by 5 bases and the J gene end by 4 bases; junction bases not matched to a gene: 13. CDR3 length: 18 residues. CDR1 and CDR2 from the germline V gene are SGHTA and FQGNSA. CDR3 in DNA: TGTGCCAGCAGCCCAAGGCGACTAGCGGGGGGGCAATGGTACGAGCAGTACTTC. Residues: CASSPRRLAGGQWYEQYF.

The rearrangement uses TRBV23-1 and TRBJ1-1; a possible D gene is TRBD1 (6 bases). TRBV23-1 falls under the ORF class, with uncertain function. This CDR3 is 14 amino acids long. The V gene lost 0 bases and the J gene lost 1 base, with 6 bases spanning the gap. CDR3 protein: CASSQSQGNTEAFF. The CDR3 nucleotides are TGCGCCAGCAGTCAATCACAGGGGAACACTGAAGCTTTCTTT.

V gene TRBV9 combines with J gene TRBJ2-3, with TRBD2 identical over 9 bases. Unmatched junction bases numbered 6, after V lost 1 base and J lost 6 bases. Germline-derived CDR1 and CDR2 are SGDLS and YYNGEE. The CDR3 runs 15 residues. In DNA form, the CDR3 reads TGTGCCAGCAGCGTATGGCGGGGGGGCCTTGATACGCAGTATTTT. Its translation is CASSVWRGGLDTQYF.

The CDR3 region has the DNA TGTGCCAGCAGTGAAGTCGGGGGGGATACGCAGTATTTT. Translation gives CASSEVGGDTQYF. This rearrangement joins TRBV6-1 to TRBJ2-3; 7 bases agree with TRBD2. The CDR3 consists of 13 residues. Germline loops: CDR1 MNHNS, CDR2 SASEGT. V shed 1 base and J 6 bases; nucleotides not matched to a gene: 1.

The CDR3 nucleotides read TGCGCCAGCAGTAACGGACAGACTGAAGCTTTCTTT. This encodes CASSNGQTEAFF. J is TRBJ1-1 and V is TRBV4-3; possibly TRBD1 for D (6 bases). CDR1 is LGHNA, CDR2 YSLEER, per germline. The V and J ends lost 6 bases and 5 bases respectively, with 10 bases between them. CDR3 size: 12 residues.

The chain employs TRBV4-3 and TRBJ1-5; TRBD1 might be the D (5 bases). The CDR3 runs 14 residues. The V and J ends lost 0 bases and 7 bases respectively, with 10 bases between them. Germline values: CDR1 LGHNA, CDR2 YSLEER. CDR3 DNA: TGCGCCAGCAGCCAAGACAGGGAAGGACAGCCCCAGCATTTT. It codes for CASSQDREGQPQHF.

The chain combines TRBV5-1 with TRBJ2-3; 8 bases fit TRBD2. The CDR3 length is 15 residues. Trimming at V came to 5 bases and at J to 2 bases, leaving 7 bases not matched to a gene. The germline gives CDR1 SGHRS, CDR2 YFSETQ. As DNA, the CDR3 is TGCGCCAGCAGATACATAGCGGGATCCACAGATACGCAGTATTTT. It is translated as CASRYIAGSTDTQYF.

The chain uses TRBV7-9 and TRBJ2-1, with 7 bases identical to TRBD1. Per the germline V gene, CDR1 is SEHNR and CDR2 is FQNEAQ (reference sequence). The CDR3 consists of 16 residues. V shed 5 bases and J 5 bases; nucleotides not matched to a gene: 12. The CDR3 nucleotides read TGTGCCAGCAGCCTTAGGTGGGACAGCAAACACAATGAGCAGTTCTTC. It is translated as CASSLRWDSKHNEQFF.

The rearrangement links TRBV5-1 to TRBJ2-5, with 10 nucleotides matching TRBD2. V trimming: 4 bases; J trimming: 4 bases; junction bases outside the gene matches: 4. Germline V gene sequence: CDR1 SGHRS, CDR2 YFSETQ. CDR3 size: 14 residues. CDR3 sequence reads: CASSNPSGGETQYF. The CDR3 DNA reads as TGCGCCAGCAGCAACCCTAGCGGGGGAGAGACCCAGTACTTC. The whole variable domain, remainder taken from reference TRBV5-1 and TRBJ2-5, is KAGVTQTPRYLIKTRGQQVTLSCSPISGHRSVSWYQQTPGQGLQFLFEYFSETQRNKGNFPGRFSGRQFSNSRSEMNVSTLELGDSALYLCASSNPSGGETQYFGPGTRLLVL.

V gene TRBV28 combines with J gene TRBJ2-2; 9 bases agree with TRBD1. CDR3 length: 16 amino acids. The V gene end was trimmed by 7 bases and the J gene end by 4 bases; junction bases not matched to a gene: 10. The germline gives CDR1 MDHEN, CDR2 SYDVKM. The CDR3 here is CASKGLGQGSTGELFF. CDR3 DNA: TGTGCCAGCAAAGGACTAGGACAGGGGAGCACCGGGGAGCTGTTTTTT.

V usage is TRBV11-2 and J usage is TRBJ2-1; tentatively, D is TRBD2 (6 bases). CDR1 and CDR2 (germline): SGHAT, FQNNGV. V lost 5 bases to trimming and J lost 8 bases, with 25 bases between them. This CDR3 region has 17 residues. The CDR3: CASSRSGGLAAGYEQFF. DNA of the CDR3: TGTGCCAGCAGCCGTTCAGGAGGGTTAGCAGCTGGCTATGAGCAGTTCTTC. Variable domain in full (rest from reference TRBV11-2 and TRBJ2-1): EAGVAQSPRYKIIEKRQSVAFWCNPISGHATLYWYQQILGQGPKLLIQFQNNGVVDDSQLPKDRFSAERLKGVDSTLKIQPAKLEDSAVYLCASSRSGGLAAGYEQFFGPGTRLTVL.